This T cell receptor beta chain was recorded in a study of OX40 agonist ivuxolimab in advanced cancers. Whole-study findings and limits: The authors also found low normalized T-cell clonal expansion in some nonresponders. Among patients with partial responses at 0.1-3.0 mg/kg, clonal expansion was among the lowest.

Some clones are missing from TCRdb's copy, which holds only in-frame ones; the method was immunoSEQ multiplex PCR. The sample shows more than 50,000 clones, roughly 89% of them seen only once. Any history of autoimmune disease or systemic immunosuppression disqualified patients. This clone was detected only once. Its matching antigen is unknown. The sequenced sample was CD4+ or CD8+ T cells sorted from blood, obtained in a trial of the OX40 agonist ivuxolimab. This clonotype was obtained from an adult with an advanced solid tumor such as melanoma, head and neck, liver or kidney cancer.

CDR3 in DNA: TGTGCCAGCAGCTTAGTCCTCCCTAATGAGCAGTTCTTC. Translation gives CASSLVLPNEQFF. The chain joins TRBV7-9 to TRBJ2-1; D is unresolved. This CDR3 region has 13 residues. V was cut by 1 base and J by 7 bases, with 8 bases left in between. Germline values: CDR1 SEHNR, CDR2 FQNEAQ (reference sequence).